This section outlines one T cell receptor beta chain sequence together with its context. The authors' processing: Amplification with reference gene primers provided the estimates of nucleated cell counts. Method: immunoSEQ multiplex PCR; TCRdb's copy keeps in-frame clones and lacks some. D and trimming come from the DNA, and the V and J calls and clone size come from that table. The profile covers approximately 140,000 clones, with about 80% appearing a single time and roughly 17% taken by the ten largest. The data originate from a study of blood T cell repertoires in COVID-19. Whole-study context: The samples span acute and convalescent COVID-19 from the United States, Italy and Spain.

This clonotype was obtained from a man aged 45 to 65 with acute or convalescent COVID-19. Sequenced input: peripheral blood.

This chain's CDR3 is CATSDPGGAGDTQYF. The CDR3 DNA reads as TGTGCCACCAGTGACCCGGGGGGGGCGGGAGATACGCAGTATTTT. The rearrangement links TRBV24-1 to TRBJ2-3; 8 positions agree with TRBD2. The germline V gene has CDR1 KGHDR and CDR2 SFDVKD. Trimming at V came to 4 bases and at J to 5 bases, leaving 7 bases not matched to a gene. This CDR3 has 15 amino acids.